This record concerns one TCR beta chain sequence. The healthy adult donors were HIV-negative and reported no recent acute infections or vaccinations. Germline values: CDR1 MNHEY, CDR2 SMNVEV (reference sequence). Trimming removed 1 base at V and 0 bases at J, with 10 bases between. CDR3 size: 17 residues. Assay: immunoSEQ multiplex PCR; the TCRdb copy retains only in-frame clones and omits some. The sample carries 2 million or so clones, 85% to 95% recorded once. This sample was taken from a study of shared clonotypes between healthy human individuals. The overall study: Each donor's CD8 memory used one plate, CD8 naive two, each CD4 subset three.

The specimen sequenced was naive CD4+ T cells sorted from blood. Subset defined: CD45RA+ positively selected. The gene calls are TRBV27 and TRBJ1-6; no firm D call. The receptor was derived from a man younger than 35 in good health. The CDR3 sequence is CASSLFGEGSYNSPLHF. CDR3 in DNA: TGTGCCAGCAGTTTATTCGGGGAAGGCTCCTATAATTCACCCCTCCACTTT.